This paragraph covers one T cell receptor beta chain sequence. The clone's antigen remains unknown. Per-nucleotide qualities are absent, and no much larger clonotype sits a single base away. Interpreted using the paper, the time point label stands for: baseline before first vaccination. Samples from vaccinated people were obtained from the UK trials COV001 and COV002, which included a single-blind randomized controlled phase 2/3 trial of AZD1222 (ChAdOx1 nCoV-19) in healthy adults. For TCRbeta chain sequencing, PBMC samples were collected from trial participants at day 0 and at day 28 after the second dose. The sample comes from a study of T cell responses to AZD1222 COVID-19 vaccine (TCRdb year 2021). About the investigation overall: AZD1222 recipients with second doses at about 4 weeks or about 12 weeks were pooled, because spike-specific TCR depth and breadth did not differ between schedules. A total of about 230 trial participants underwent TCR sequencing, of whom around 200 received two doses of AZD1222 and about 26 received two doses of the MenACWY control vaccine. Trial participants were enrolled by age into subgroups of 18-55, 56-69 and 70-plus years, and about 150, 27 and 61 TCR-sequenced participants, respectively, were included in these subgroups. The investigation overall reported the following: Most participants were white British and females outnumbered males, and the authors suggested that clonal diversity may have been underestimated. Because no samples from the day 14 peak response were available, repertoires could be characterized only after the peak T cell response. Conclusions about previously exposed vaccinees are limited because only a handful of AZD1222 recipients were SARS-CoV-2 seropositive at baseline. Spike-specific TCR breadth and depth rose significantly after two AZD1222 doses compared with day 0 and with MenACWY recipients. In the small 56-69-year group, the increase in depth fell short of significance, most likely because of low power. CD4 TCRs associated with the vaccine covered the entire spike protein, and the dominant responses were in regions 160-218 and 743-854. Reportedly, almost half of the unique spike-specific TCRs recognized epitopes lying outside the regions that are mutated in the B.1.351 and B.1.1.7 variants.

The CDR3 regions of human TCRbeta chains were subjected to immunosequencing. The paper's data handling went like this. Repertoire TCRs were checked for matches against a reference library of SARS-CoV-2-specific TCRs that had been generated using the MIRA antigen-specificity platform. Breadth meant the fraction of unique TCRs that were SARS-CoV-2-associated, whereas depth meant the fraction of total T cells that were SARS-CoV-2-associated. Using the MIRA data, every spike-specific TCR was mapped to the spike region that the TCR reacted to and assigned to either a CD4 or a CD8 class. Log10-transformed breadth and depth values were compared by one-way ANOVA with Sidak's multiple comparisons tests. TCRdb re-hosts the immuneACCESS table, in-frame sequences only. Its copies lack some clones; in the studies checked, an unresolved V gene accounts for under half of them, and the cause for the rest is not known. Clone size and the V and J calls come from that table; the DNA yielded D and trimming. The sample yields about 99,000 clones; 70% to 90% were counted once. About 2.9% of the sample lies in the top ten.

Sequenced here: peripheral blood, sampled on day 0 of AZD1222 vaccination. The receptor was derived from an adult in good health.

The DNA reads as follows: TGCGCCAGCAGCCCGAGCGTAGGGGGATTGAGTGCTGGAAACACCATATATTTT. This gives the protein CASSPSVGGLSAGNTIYF. The sequence joins TRBV4-3 to TRBJ1-3; a tentative D call is TRBD1 (6 bases match). CDR1 is given as LGHNA and CDR2 as YSLEER, both from the germline V gene. The trim is 4 bases for V and 2 bases for J, with a gap of 21 bases between the germline ends. CDR3 length: 18 amino acids, cysteine to phenylalanine. Here the CDR3 DNA is all that survives: 54 bases in frame from base 1.